This T cell receptor (beta chain) was sequenced in a study of blood T cells in healthy people across ages (dated by TCRdb to 2014 to 2015). Looking at the study overall: In model experiments, roughly one uniquely barcoded TCR beta cDNA molecule per two T cells was captured by template switching. Age-related changes in TCR beta repertoire diversity were measured in the study by deep sequencing normalized with unique cDNA molecular identifiers. Donors were grouped into four age groups: young (average 16 years), middle-aged (39), aged (62) and long-lived (approximately 81). To avoid experimental bias, donors of different ages were distributed randomly across sequencing lanes. The study analyzed two additional independent replicas of 1 million unique cDNA reads from the same blood draw for two donors, one aged 18 to 29 and one aged 80 or older. Overall study results and their limits: A strong correlation was found between observed TCR beta diversity and the percentage of naive T cells measured by flow cytometry. Donor CMV infection status was unknown, potentially confounding age-related changes in expanded clonotypes. Compared with the aged group, the long-lived group had more naive CD4+ T cells, fewer expanded clones and increased TCR diversity, a pattern suggesting age selection. Conclusive comparison of naive and antigen-experienced compartments was prevented by the profiling of bulk unsorted PBMCs. As age increased, observed TCR beta diversity per million T cells dropped in a roughly linear way, and a significant reduction was already evident by age about 36. Estimates of total diversity based on one million sequenced T cells were considered lower bounds and underestimates.

The roughly 39 donors, aged about 6 to 95 years, were systemically healthy Caucasian individuals from Russia. Each donor gave about 9.7 milliliters of peripheral blood, drawn into EDTA-treated Vacutainer tubes. PBMCs were isolated by Ficoll-Paque density-gradient centrifugation, with at least 7 million obtained per sample. Total RNA, at least 5 micrograms per sample, was extracted from PBMCs with Trizol reagent. For every donor, an aliquot of PBMCs went through flow cytometry to measure the percentages of naive CD45RAhigh/CD27high T cells. Libraries came from 5' RACE. TCRdb records Illumina HiSeq 2500 as the sequencer. A second roughly 7 to 11 cycle PCR used a sample-barcoded 5' primer and a J-beta primer mix. A unique molecular identifier was introduced onto each TCR beta cDNA molecule by a template-switch 5' adaptor carrying 12 random nucleotides. Each sample yielded at least 3 million CDR3-containing paired-end reads. All of the RNA was converted into first-strand cDNA using the Mint cDNA synthesis kit, with a TRBC-specific oligonucleotide serving as the primer. Following uracil-DNA glycosylase treatment, all cDNA underwent a first 18-cycle PCR with the universal primers M1SS and BC2_uni_R. As for the authors' bioinformatics: For normalization, 1 million high-quality reads were randomly selected from each sample, with every read carrying a distinct molecular identifier. Reads with shared molecular identifiers were discarded instead of being binned into consensus sequences. MiTCR, set to a Q25 quality threshold and the strictest error-elimination algorithm, was used for CDR3 identification, clonotype clustering and error correction. A nonparametric unseen species model with Euler transformation was used to estimate lower-bound total TCR beta diversity. Starting from the raw public reads, TCRdb applied fastp trimming at Q25, assembled clones with MiXCR and retained in-frame beta chains. Entries are consolidated by CDR3 protein sequence, retaining the most common genes and DNA. The V and J calls follow TCRdb's processing rather than the paper's. The sample data list roughly 800,000 distinct CDR3 sequences, and 55% to 70% of these were observed just once. Around 20% of the sample is taken by the ten largest.

As to this clonotype: Its antigen is unknown. The input lacks base qualities; no much larger clone sits a single base away.

Sequencing used blood. This TCR came from a man aged 30-40 years in good health.

The CDR3 is CASKDRAGSDTQYF. The DNA sequence is TGTGCCAGCAAGGACAGGGCTGGGTCGGATACGCAGTATTTT. The chain is assembled from TRBV6-5 and TRBJ2-3; TRBD1 aligns with 8 central bases. From cysteine to phenylalanine, the CDR3 is 14 amino acids long. Kept here is only the CDR3 DNA, which spans 42 bases and is read in frame from base 1. CDR1 is given as MNHEY and CDR2 as SVGAGI, both from the germline V gene. After removal of 7 bases from V and 6 bases from J, the junction retains 9 bases not matched to a gene.